This is a list of T cell receptor beta chains from one sample in a study of human T cells and chemical hapten exposure. TCRdb analysed the reads with MiXCR anew, one entry per CDR3 protein. Altogether roughly 120,000 distinct CDR3 sequences are present, 8.5% to 9% being singletons, with the ten largest covering more than 1.3%. The sample was whole blood. The receptors derive from a human donor in good health. Some clones in this sample may be carry-over from other donors' samples. CDR3s include the opening cysteine and the closing phenylalanine or tryptophan. The D gene is left open where the match is weak. Size values are once, few and many counts, or a class for expanded clones, and some rows have none.

cdr3_nt cdr3_aa cdr3_length j_call d_call clone_size v_call
TGTGCCAGCAGTTTATTCAGGACGGAGTCTACCTACGAGCAGTACTTC CASSLFRTESTYEQYF 16 TRBJ2-7 NA many TRBV27
TGTGCCAGCAGTTATCGACCAGACACCTATGGCTACACCTTC CASSYRPDTYGYTF 14 TRBJ1-2 NA many TRBV6-6
TGCAGTGCTAGAGATGAGGTTCTCGAGACCCAGTACTTC CSARDEVLETQYF 13 TRBJ2-5 NA few TRBV20-1
TGTGCCAGCACTCTGACGCCGGGACTGCTCAACACCGGGGAGCTGTTTTTT CASTLTPGLLNTGELFF 17 TRBJ2-2 NA few TRBV6-5
TGTGCCAGCCCCCCCTCAGTGGGCAATGAGCAGTTCTTC CASPPSVGNEQFF 13 TRBJ2-1 NA few TRBV7-9
TGTGCCAGCAGCTTGGGCGGTACGTTCTCCTACGAGCAGTACTTC CASSLGGTFSYEQYF 15 TRBJ2-7 NA NA TRBV5-6
TGCGCCAGCAGTGGGTCCCTAGCGGACCTAGCCAAAAACATTCAGTACTTC CASSGSLADLAKNIQYF 17 TRBJ2-4 TRBD2 NA TRBV5-1
TGTGCCAGCTCACCAGCAGAGTCGATGAGTAATGAAAAACTGTTTTTT CASSPAESMSNEKLFF 16 TRBJ1-4 NA many TRBV18
TGTGCCAGCAGCCTGACCAACCCCCATAATTCACCCCTCCACTTT CASSLTNPHNSPLHF 15 TRBJ1-6 NA many TRBV5-4
TGTGCCAGCAGCCAAGGGAAAAATGGCTACACCTTC CASSQGKNGYTF 12 TRBJ1-2 NA NA TRBV3-1
TGTGCCAGCAGCAAAGACACAGGGAGTTATAATGAAAAACTGTTTTTT CASSKDTGSYNEKLFF 16 TRBJ1-4 NA many TRBV21-1
TGTGCCAGCAGCTTAGCAAGCGGGAGAGGGGCTGGGGCCAACGTCCTGACTTTC CASSLASGRGAGANVLTF 18 TRBJ2-6 TRBD2 few TRBV7-2
TGTGCCAGCAGTCAGGGATACTACGAGCAGTACTTC CASSQGYYEQYF 12 TRBJ2-7 NA NA TRBV6-6
TGTGCCAGCAGCCAACTCCGAGGCAGTAGCTCCTACAATGAGCAGTTCTTC CASSQLRGSSSYNEQFF 17 TRBJ2-1 NA NA TRBV11-1
TGTGCCAGCAGCCAATCTATCACAGGACGGCTCCCCTACAATGAGCAGTTCTTC CASSQSITGRLPYNEQFF 18 TRBJ2-1 NA few TRBV3-1
TGCAGTGCTACCCCCCGGGACAGCGGAGCGGGAGGCACAGATACGCAGTATTTT CSATPRDSGAGGTDTQYF 18 TRBJ2-3 NA NA TRBV20-1
TGCAGTGCTAGAGTCCCCGGTTCACCCCTCCACTTT CSARVPGSPLHF 12 TRBJ1-6 NA many TRBV20-1
TGCGCCAGCAGCTCCGGGACTGGAGGCGAGCAGTTCTTC CASSSGTGGEQFF 13 TRBJ2-1 NA few TRBV5-1